The T cell receptor (beta chain) under discussion was sequenced for a study of T cell clonotyping in hematopoietic cell transplantation. Study-level background: Pretransplant recipient samples were taken after cytoreduction. Study results and limitations: CD4 and CD8 repertoire contributions could not be separated without sorting. Recipient TCR diversity dropped after transplant; expanded clonotypes rose from day 30 to 180.

Time point: recipient sample about 28 days before transplant, after cytoreduction. Recipient blood drawn about 28 days pretransplant and days 30, 100, 180 after. Assay used: immunoSEQ multiplex PCR; TCRdb lists only in-frame clones, some missing. Found here are over 15,000 clones, approximately 80% of them singletons; the top ten hold over 15%. About this clone itself: Antigen: not known.

Germline V gene lookup returns CDR1 SGHTA and CDR2 FQGTGA. This CDR3 contains 14 residues. V lost 4 bases, J lost 6 bases, and 4 bases stayed unmatched. This receptor was obtained from a man in his sixties with acute myeloid leukemia. Some clones in this sample may be carry-over from other donors' samples. Sequences were derived from peripheral blood mononuclear cells, sampled before stem cell transplant. The genes are TRBV7-3 and TRBJ2-7; 12 positions agree with TRBD2. DNA for the CDR3: TGTGCCAGCAGCTCTAGCGGGGGGGCCTCCGAGCAGTACTTC. This translates into CASSSSGGASEQYF.